The clone carrying this TCR beta chain was observed a few times. Its antigen is undetermined. For the second PCR, which ran for about 7 to 11 cycles, a sample-barcoded 5' primer and a J-beta primer mix were used. TCRdb redid the calling of the 5' RACE reads with MiXCR, one entry per CDR3 protein. Among about 900,000 distinct CDR3 sequences, roughly 60% were seen once, and the ten largest hold around a quarter. The data are from a study of blood T cells in healthy people across ages. The CDR3 has 15 amino acids. Findings and caveats of the study: TCR beta diversity was tightly associated with the proportion of naive T cells.

This TCR was recovered from a young man in good health. The chain recombines TRBV21-1 with TRBJ2-1. TRBV21-1 is a documented pseudogene. The sequencing input was blood. Here the CDR3 reads CASSKKTFLKETQFF. In DNA, the CDR3 is TGTGCCAGCAGCAAAAAGACCTTTCTTAAAGAGACCCAGTTCTTC.